This T cell receptor beta chain comes out of a study of blood T cells in healthy people across ages. Study-level background: About one barcoded beta molecule per two T cells was captured by template switching.

Regarding the study as a whole: With naive T cell percentage, TCR beta diversity showed a strong correlation. A greater number of naive CD4+ cells and higher diversity distinguished long-lived donors from aged donors.

This clonotype has ten or more counts. Its antigen is not known. A sample-barcoded 5' primer and a J-beta primer mix were used in a second PCR of about 6 to 12 cycles. Each single sample gave us at least 2.5 million CDR3-containing paired-end reads. TCRdb reprocessed the 5' RACE reads via MiXCR and lists one record per CDR3 protein. The sample records 590,000 or so distinct CDR3 sequences, about 30% being singletons. This CDR3 is 14 amino acids long. The V end lost 0 bases, the J end lost 1 base, and 7 bases lay between the germline ends. Germline values: CDR1 SGHRS, CDR2 YFSETQ. This sequence was found in an elderly woman in good health. V gene TRBV5-1 combines with J gene TRBJ2-5; no reliable D call. What was sequenced was blood. CDR3 amino acids: CASSLVASQETQYF. CDR3 coding DNA: TGCGCCAGCAGCTTGGTGGCTAGCCAAGAGACCCAGTACTTC.